This TCR beta chain originates from a study of CD8+ T cells in alopecia areata. As concerns this clone: Its antigen is still unknown.

Findings of the study overall: Resident alphabeta T-cell populations of normal skin are likewise subject to sequencing in scalp samples. Possibly because of HLA-related factors, TCR sharing was less clear across patients than in mice.

TCR sequencing used cDNA made by reverse transcription of extracted RNA. Libraries were prepared by immunoSEQ multiplex PCR; TCRdb keeps only in-frame clonotypes and omits some of them. The sample holds 95,000 to 150,000 clones; roughly 50% are singletons and the top ten take under 12%. Trimming removed 0 bases from V and 8 bases from J, with 20 bases in between. CDR1 is SQVTM and CDR2 is ANQGSEA in the germline V gene. The CDR3 spans 17 residues. Both peripheral blood and punch biopsies of lesional scalp skin were obtained from patients who had alopecia areata. It was from PBMCs that CD4+ and CD8+ T cells were sorted.

This TCR came from a human donor with alopecia areata. This chain uses TRBV29-1 with TRBJ1-6; maybe TRBD1 (5 bases). The sequenced material came from NKG2D-low CD8+ T cells sorted from blood. The CDR3 DNA reads as TGCAGCGTTGAAGATCTTGCAGAAGCGGGGGGTGATTCACCCCTCCACTTT. Amino acids: CSVEDLAEAGGDSPLHF.